The entry below gives a single T cell receptor (beta chain) sequence along with its context. Its antigen is still unknown. The primer mix had 60 Vbeta and 13 Jbeta primers. Assay used: immunoSEQ multiplex PCR; TCRdb lists only in-frame clones, some missing. The sample carries 95,000 to 100,000 clones, under 85% recorded once. The ends lost 1 base at V and 3 bases at J; junction bases unmatched: 5. Germline V lookup: CDR1 LGHNA, CDR2 YSLEER. The length of the CDR3 is 16 residues. This sample stems from a study of cytomegalovirus exposure and HLA in healthy donors. Study as a whole: There were approximately 400 genotyped donors. Of these, roughly 86% fell in the genetic ancestry cluster associated with self-reported Caucasian donors. Broader study findings: Trimming of TCR beta V- and J-genes showed a link, identified in a later analysis, to a missense DCLRE1C variant. Differences between HLA loci emerged in a later analysis of TCR association rates, with DRB1 most and HLA-C fewest.

This chain uses TRBV4-3 with TRBJ2-1; 8 bases agree with TRBD2. The receptor was derived from a woman between 40 and 55 years old in good health and CMV-seronegative. Sequenced sample: PBMCs. CDR3 in amino acids: CASSQAAGGVYNEQFF. CDR3 nucleotide sequence: TGCGCCAGCAGCCAAGCCGCCGGGGGGGTCTACAATGAGCAGTTCTTC.